These T cell receptor beta chains were read from a single sample in a study of cytomegalovirus exposure and HLA in healthy donors. Profiling relied on immunoSEQ multiplex PCR, and the TCRdb table lists in-frame clones only, not all of them. Of about 93,000 clones in the sample, around 78% were seen once. Material: PBMCs. These receptors came from a man aged 25-45 years in good health and CMV-seronegative. CDR3s include the opening cysteine and the closing phenylalanine or tryptophan.

TRBJ1-2 | TRBV29-1 | CSVETLLGQSGNYGYTF
TRBJ1-2 | TRBV7-9 | CASSLGQGIYYGYTF
TRBJ1-1 | TRBV19 | CASSIDVSRLGTEAFF
TRBJ2-5 | TRBV19 | CASSIGTSGSGETQYF
TRBJ2-5 | TRBV5-1 | CASSGTGQETQYF
TRBJ1-5 | TRBV5-6 | CASSITGTGFSNQPQHF
TRBJ1-1 | TRBV13 | CASSLGVRETNTEAFF
TRBJ1-1 | TRBV2 | CASSDMTDLNTEAFF
TRBJ2-3 | TRBV6-1 | CATGLAASTDTQYF
TRBJ1-1 | TRBV7-9 | CASEEGGMEAFF
TRBJ2-3 | TRBV5-4 | CASSLGPSGSTDTQYF
TRBJ1-6 | TRBV5-4 | CASSLEGVTSRNSPLHF
TRBJ2-1 | TRBV27 | CASSWGGRGNEQFF
TRBJ1-1 | TRBV10-3 | CAISGGSIGEAFF
TRBJ1-2 | TRBV11-2 | CASSTSAGYGYTF
TRBJ2-2 | TRBV5-5 | CASSFRTGELFF
TRBJ2-5 | TRBV7-7 | CASSTGRLAGGGETQYF
TRBJ1-1 | TRBV27 | CASSLFRGLNTEAFF
TRBJ2-2 | TRBV5-1 | CASSWDYNTGELFF
TRBJ2-1 | TRBV4-1 | CASSSPTSGSSYNEQFF
TRBJ1-1 | TRBV5-1 | CASSWGQGGNTEAFF
TRBJ1-5 | TRBV5-1 | CASSIQGYSNQPQHF
TRBJ1-2 | TRBV12-2 | CASRLFKGCQGGRGYGYTF
TRBJ1-2 | TRBV5-4 | CASSLTGGLYYGYTF
TRBJ1-4 | TRBV9 | CASSPRGQHEKLFF
TRBJ2-3 | TRBV19 | CASSEPLALRSGDTQYF
TRBJ1-3 | TRBV19 | CASIRSLQGTGNTIYF
TRBJ1-4 | TRBV5-1 | CASSPRGEGNEKLFF
TRBJ1-5 | TRBV19 | CASRAGTGLSQPQHF
TRBJ2-5 | TRBV29-1 | CSALAGRVIQETQYF
TRBJ1-2 | TRBV19 | CASKPEDYGYTF
TRBJ1-4 | TRBV7-8 | CASSRGVNEKLFF
TRBJ2-7 | TRBV11-2 | CASSSATQTYEQYF
TRBJ2-7 | TRBV19 | CASSDSYYEQYF
TRBJ2-3 | TRBV29-1 | CSVASPGWGTDTQYF
TRBJ2-1 | TRBV6-5 | CASSYSTSGGDNEQFF
TRBJ2-7 | TRBV2 | CASSEFIASEQYF
TRBJ2-1 | TRBV4-1 | CASSQDMVASYNEQFF
TRBJ1-1 | TRBV4-3 | CASSQRRDTEAFF
TRBJ2-3 | TRBV29-1 | CSVRLRTRLRTVAGTDTQYF
TRBJ1-4 | TRBV25-1 | CASSAAKQGLGEKLFF
TRBJ1-1 | TRBV5-1 | CASSFFGTGVPNTEAFF
TRBJ2-3 | TRBV5-1 | CASSLTTGGTDTQYF
TRBJ2-3 | TRBV6-5 | CASSWASGITDTQYF
TRBJ2-6 | TRBV7-6 | CASSPDRGLVFSGANVLTF
TRBJ1-2 | TRBV27 | CASSLSPGQGSYGYTF
TRBJ1-1 | TRBV6-5 | CASRYTTGANTEAFF
TRBJ2-1 | TRBV19 | CASSNRLAGDGSFF